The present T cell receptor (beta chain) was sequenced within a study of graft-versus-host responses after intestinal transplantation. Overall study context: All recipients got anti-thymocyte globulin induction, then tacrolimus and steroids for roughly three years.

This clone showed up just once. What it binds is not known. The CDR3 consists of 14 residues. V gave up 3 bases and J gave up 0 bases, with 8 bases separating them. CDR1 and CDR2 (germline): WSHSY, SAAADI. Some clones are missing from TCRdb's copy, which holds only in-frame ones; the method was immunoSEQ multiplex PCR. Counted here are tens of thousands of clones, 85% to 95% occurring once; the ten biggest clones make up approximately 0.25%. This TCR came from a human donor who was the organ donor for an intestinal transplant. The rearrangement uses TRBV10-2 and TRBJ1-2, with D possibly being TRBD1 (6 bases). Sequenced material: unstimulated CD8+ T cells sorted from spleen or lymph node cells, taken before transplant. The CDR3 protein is CASSEQGANYGYTF. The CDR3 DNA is TGCGCCAGCAGTGAACAGGGAGCTAACTATGGCTACACCTTC.